The 12 T cell receptor beta chains reported below all come from one sample, sequenced in a study of T cell responses to AZD1222 COVID-19 vaccine. Sequencing was performed with immunoSEQ multiplex PCR; in TCRdb, only in-frame clones are kept and a portion is missing. The sample lists roughly 150,000 clones, about 90% occurring once. The source material was peripheral blood, sampled 28 days after the second AZD1222 dose. These receptors came from an adult who received the AZD1222 COVID-19 vaccine.

This chain uses TRBV9 with TRBJ1-1; D is unclear. Germline V lookup: CDR1 SGDLS, CDR2 YYNGEE. Between the trimmed V and J ends, which lost 0 bases and 11 bases, there was a span of 17 bases. This CDR3 comprises 14 residues. CDR3 region: CASSVAGSGEDAFF. The CDR3 DNA follows: TGTGCCAGCAGCGTAGCTGGGTCAGGAGAGGACGCTTTCTTT. The variable domain in full, completed from reference TRBV9 and TRBJ1-1, reads DSGVTQTPKHLITATGQRVTLRCSPRSGDLSVYWYQQSLDQGLQFLIQYYNGEERAKGNILERFSAQQFPDLHSELNLSSLELGDSALYFCASSVAGSGEDAFFGQGTRLTVV.

This clone rates as medium-sized. The genes are TRBV27 and TRBJ2-7; no firm D call. This CDR3 spans 15 amino acids. Germline V lookup: CDR1 MNHEY, CDR2 SMNVEV (reference sequence). Trimming removed 6 bases from V and 2 bases from J, with 17 bases in between. In DNA, the CDR3 is TGTGCCAGCAGCCCCGAGTGGGCCGCGACCTACGAGCAGTACTTC. Amino acid sequence: CASSPEWAATYEQYF.

The rearrangement joins TRBV9 to TRBJ1-1, with no clear D. This CDR3 region has 13 residues. The V end was cut by 0 bases, the J end by 11 bases, with 14 bases between. Germline CDR1 reads SGDLS; CDR2 reads YYNGEE. CDR3 nucleotides: TGTGCCAGCAGCGTAGCCCCGAGAATGGGGGCTTTCTTT. It yields the protein CASSVAPRMGAFF.

This sequence joins TRBV3-1 (or the pseudogene TRBV3-2) and TRBJ2-6; TRBD2 is a possible D gene (6 bases). The V and J ends lost 4 bases and 2 bases respectively, with 18 bases between them. The germline V gene encodes CDR1 LGHDT and CDR2 YNNKEL (reference sequence). The CDR3 consists of 18 residues. The CDR3 is CASSPTLGGSAGANVLTF. The CDR3 DNA sequence: TGTGCCAGCAGCCCGACTCTGGGGGGATCGGCTGGGGCCAACGTCCTGACTTTC.

With regard to this clone: The sample has other DNA sequences that encode this CDR3 too. The chain employs TRBV6-5 and TRBJ2-7, with no clear D. CDR1 MNHEY and CDR2 SVGAGI come from the germline V gene. The V end lost 6 bases, the J end lost 2 bases, and 11 bases lay between the germline ends. The CDR3 runs to 13 residues. CDR3 sequence (DNA): TGTGCCAGCAGGGGCAGGCCAACCTACGAGCAGTACTTC. Translation gives CASRGRPTYEQYF.

The V call is TRBV28, the J call TRBJ2-7; unclear D gene. Trimming left V 4 bases short and J 9 bases short, with 10 bases between. CDR3 length: 11 residues. The germline V gene encodes CDR1 MDHEN and CDR2 SYDVKM. CDR3 coding DNA: TGTGCCAGCAGTTCAAGTACGGCGCAGTACTTC. The encoded protein is CASSSSTAQYF.

The V call is TRBV24-1, the J call TRBJ1-5; D not resolved. The CDR3 sequence is 12 residues long. V lost 0 bases and J 9 bases, leaving 5 bases between the germline ends. From germline, CDR1 is KGHDR and CDR2 SFDVKD. In DNA form, the CDR3 reads TGTGCCACCAGTGATTTGTCGGGGCCCCAGCATTTT. Translating gives CATSDLSGPQHF.

This clone came up a few times. V usage is TRBV7-9 and J usage is TRBJ1-4; D unresolved. This CDR3 contains 15 residues. CDR1 SEHNR and CDR2 FQNEAQ come from the germline V gene (reference sequence). Trimming took 5 bases from V and 0 from J, leaving 10 bases between them. This CDR3 reads CASSVYSTTNEKLFF. CDR3 sequence (DNA): TGTGCCAGCAGCGTTTACAGTACAACTAATGAAAAACTGTTTTTT.

The chain carries TRBV13 and TRBJ2-5; 8 bases fit TRBD2. Trimming at V came to 4 bases and at J to 9 bases, leaving 16 bases not matched to a gene. This CDR3 is built from 16 residues. Germline CDR1 and CDR2: PRHDT and FYEKMQ (reference sequence). The CDR3 DNA reads TGTGCCAGCAGCTCCCGCCTCCCAACGGGGGGGTCGGCCCAGTACTTC. Its translation is CASSSRLPTGGSAQYF.

The chain carries TRBV19 and TRBJ2-5, with 15 positions matching TRBD2. The ends lost 5 bases at V and 2 bases at J; junction bases unmatched: 15. Per germline, CDR1 LNHDA and CDR2 SQIVND (reference sequence). The CDR3 is 20 amino acids. This CDR3 reads CASSLRTSGGGFLWQETQYF. In nucleotides, the CDR3 is TGTGCCAGTAGTCTGCGGACTAGCGGGGGGGGCTTCCTGTGGCAAGAGACCCAGTACTTC. The full variable domain, in which reference TRBV19 and TRBJ2-5 provide the parts outside the CDR3, is DGGITQSPKYLFRKEGQNVTLSCEQNLNHDAMYWYRQDPGQGLRLIYYSQIVNDFQKGDIAEGYSVSREKKESFPLTVTSAQKNPTAFYLCASSLRTSGGGFLWQETQYFGPGTRLLVL.

The chain has TRBV7-2 and TRBJ2-7; D perhaps matches TRBD1 (5 bases). The CDR3 has 15 amino acids. Per germline, CDR1 SGHTA and CDR2 FQGNSA. The V end lost 4 bases, the J end lost 1 base, and 14 bases lay between the germline ends. The CDR3 here is CASSSYNGASYEQYF. CDR3 nucleotides: TGTGCCAGCAGCTCATATAATGGGGCTTCCTACGAGCAGTACTTC.

The CDR3 region is CASSIQGGYNEQFF. The CDR3, as DNA: TGTGCCAGCAGTATACAGGGAGGGTACAATGAGCAGTTCTTC. The rearrangement uses TRBV6-6 and TRBJ2-1; the D gene is possibly TRBD2 (7 bases). V was clipped by 5 bases and J by 4 bases, with 12 bases between them. This CDR3 is built from 14 residues. Germline CDR1 is MNHNY and CDR2 is SVGAGI (reference sequence).